The T cell receptor (beta chain) described here comes from a study of metastatic and nonmetastatic thyroid tumors. Thyroid surgery had not been preceded by any treatment in any patient. As handled by the study authors: Using the CDR3 differences seen across clinicopathological groups, the authors built a distant-metastasis classifier for papillary thyroid cancer, which was meant to discriminate distant-metastatic patients. MiXCR was used by TCRdb to re-call the PCR reads. These V and J calls derive from TCRdb rather than the authors' analysis. The sample lists 20,000 or so clones; approximately 22% were seen once. Input material: adjacent normal tissue. This sequence was found in a female donor with papillary thyroid cancer or a benign thyroid nodule (not recorded which). Some clones in this sample may be carry-over from other donors' samples.

This chain's CDR3 is CSAIAPGRNQPQHF. CDR3 nucleotides: TGCAGTGCTATAGCCCCGGGAAGGAATCAGCCCCAGCATTTT. The V call is TRBV20-1, the J call TRBJ1-5; D is unclear. V lost 4 bases and J lost 4, with 14 bases in between. The length of the CDR3 is 14 residues. Germline V gene lookup returns CDR1 DFQATT and CDR2 SNEGSKA (reference sequence).